The 26 T cell receptor beta chains below come from one sample, sequenced in a study of blood T cell repertoires in COVID-19 (TCRdb year 2020). Libraries were prepared through the immunoSEQ multiplex PCR assay. The table comes from immuneACCESS by way of TCRdb, which keeps in-frame sequences with V and J called. Part of the clones is missing from these tables; in studies checked, under half for an unresolved V gene and the rest for unknown reasons. This sample comprises some 180,000 clones, 70% to 90% of them detected only once. The ten top clones hold roughly a sixth of the sample. Sequenced sample: peripheral blood. Receptors originate from a man aged 45 to 65 with COVID-19, enrolled during active disease.

This chain uses TRBV21-1 with TRBJ2-7; no DNA check was done on the table's D call, TRBD2. TRBV21-1 is tagged as a pseudogene. CDR3 length: 16 amino acids. CDR3 DNA sequence: TGTGCCAGCACCCAAAATCAGCGGGGAGACTCCTACGAGCAGTACTTC. Translated, it gives CASTQNQRGDSYEQYF.

As DNA, the CDR3 is TGCGCCAGCAGCTTTGCCGCCCTAGCGGTAAGCTCCTACGAGCAGTACTTC. Amino acid sequence: CASSFAALAVSSYEQYF. V and J are TRBV5-1 and TRBJ2-7, with 7 bases lining up with TRBD2. From germline, CDR1 is SGHRS and CDR2 YFSETQ. The CDR3 length is 17 residues. V dropped 2 bases and J dropped 0; count of bases not matched to a gene: 11.

V and J are TRBV19 and TRBJ2-1, with 11 bases lining up with TRBD2. V lost 4 bases to trimming and J lost 6 bases; unmatched junction nucleotides: 8. CDR1 LNHDA and CDR2 SQIVND come from the germline V gene (reference sequence). The CDR3 is made up of 16 amino acids. The CDR3 sequence is CASSKGTSGSGNEQFF. Written as DNA, the CDR3 is TGTGCCAGTAGTAAGGGCACTAGCGGGAGTGGCAATGAGCAGTTCTTC.

V gene TRBV10-3 combines with J gene TRBJ2-3; weak D call: TRBD1 (5 bases). Germline assignment: CDR1 ENHRY and CDR2 SYGVKD. CDR3 length equals 15 residues. V lost 2 bases, J lost 2 bases, and 11 bases lay in between. CDR3 nucleotide sequence: TGTGCCATCAGTGAGAAGGGGTTACCCACAGATACGCAGTATTTT. Its protein is CAISEKGLPTDTQYF.

The rearrangement uses TRBV18 and TRBJ1-4; a possible D gene is TRBD1 (5 bases). Germline values: CDR1 KGHSH, CDR2 LQKENI. This CDR3 region has 17 residues. Trimming stripped 5 bases from V and 2 bases from J, with 18 bases between. The CDR3 region is CASSSVGGLETNEKLFF. CDR3 coding DNA: TGTGCCAGCTCATCGGTCGGGGGGTTGGAGACTAATGAAAAACTGTTTTTT.

The chain links TRBV7-3 to TRBJ1-6; D remains unclear. CDR1 is SGHTA and CDR2 is FQGTGA in the germline V gene. V lost 0 bases, J lost 10 bases, and 13 bases lay in between. This CDR3 spans 15 amino acids. This CDR3 is CASSLTGRSESPLHF. Written as DNA, the CDR3 is TGTGCCAGCAGCTTAACGGGCAGGTCAGAGTCACCCCTCCACTTT.

CDR3 in amino acids: CASSEKVAGVYSPLHF. The CDR3 nucleotides are TGTGCCAGCAGTGAAAAAGTGGCAGGGGTGTATTCACCCCTCCACTTT. This rearrangement joins TRBV6-1 to TRBJ1-6, with D possibly being TRBD1 (6 bases). Germline CDR1 is MNHNS and CDR2 is SASEGT. Trimming removed 2 bases from V and 8 bases from J, with 16 bases in between. The CDR3 is 16 amino acids.

This rearrangement joins TRBV6-5 to TRBJ1-4, with no clear D. The germline CDR1 and CDR2 sequences are MNHEY and SVGAGI. V was shortened by 8 bases and J by 7 bases, with 14 bases between the two germline ends. The CDR3 runs 13 residues. The CDR3 DNA reads as TGTGCCAGCGCCCAGGTCGTAACTGAAAAACTGTTTTTT. Encoded protein: CASAQVVTEKLFF.

The V gene is TRBV15, the J gene TRBJ2-3; 7 bases are a match to TRBD2. Germline CDR1 is LNHNV and CDR2 is YYDKDF (reference sequence). The CDR3 contains 16 residues. V dropped 2 bases and J dropped 1; count of bases not matched to a gene: 6. The CDR3 DNA reads TGTGCCACCAGCAGATCCGGACTAGGCGGCACAGATACGCAGTATTTT. This sequence encodes CATSRSGLGGTDTQYF.

The rearrangement joins TRBV3-1 (or the pseudogene TRBV3-2) to TRBJ2-5, with 12 nucleotides matching TRBD2. Unmatched junction bases numbered 9, after V lost 5 bases and J lost 5 bases. The germline V gene encodes CDR1 LGHDT and CDR2 YNNKEL (reference sequence). The CDR3 loop spans 16 amino acids. CDR3 amino acids: CASSFVLAGGRETQYF. CDR3 DNA: TGTGCCAGCAGCTTTGTACTAGCGGGGGGCCGGGAGACCCAGTACTTC.

This chain connects TRBV19 to TRBJ2-7; the match to TRBD1 covers 9 bases. The junction had 8 bases not matched to a gene; V was cut back by 8 bases and J by 6 bases. Germline V gives CDR1 LNHDA, CDR2 SQIVND (reference sequence). The CDR3 length is 13 residues. In nucleotides, the CDR3 is TGTGCCAGTCCGGGACAGGGAAGTCGCGAGCAGTACTTC. Its protein is CASPGQGSREQYF.

This chain connects TRBV5-6 to TRBJ2-2, with TRBD2 identical over 10 bases. The CDR3 sequence is 18 residues long. The V gene's germline CDR1 is SGHDT and CDR2 YYEEEE. The ends lost 0 bases at V and 1 base at J; junction bases unmatched: 6. The CDR3 here is CASSLVQVAGGNTGELFF. The CDR3 DNA sequence: TGTGCCAGCAGCTTGGTGCAAGTAGCGGGAGGGAACACCGGGGAGCTGTTTTTT. Based on the CDR3 plus reference TRBV5-6 and TRBJ2-2, the full variable domain is DAGVTQSPTHLIKTRGQQVTLRCSPKSGHDTVSWYQQALGQGPQFIFQYYEEEERQRGNFPDRFSGHQFPNYSSELNVNALLLGDSALYLCASSLVQVAGGNTGELFFGEGSRLTVL.

This chain links TRBV19 with TRBJ1-5; weak D call: TRBD1 (5 bases). Germline CDR1 LNHDA, CDR2 SQIVND (reference sequence). Trimming cost V 7 bases and J 6 bases, with 22 bases left between them. The CDR3 extends over 16 amino acids. The CDR3 DNA reads TGTGCCAGTACCCCCTCCCCCCGGGACTTTGGTCAGCCCCAGCATTTT. Residues: CASTPSPRDFGQPQHF. The full variable domain, its missing parts supplied by reference TRBV19 and TRBJ1-5, is DGGITQSPKYLFRKEGQNVTLSCEQNLNHDAMYWYRQDPGQGLRLIYYSQIVNDFQKGDIAEGYSVSREKKESFPLTVTSAQKNPTAFYLCASTPSPRDFGQPQHFGDGTRLSIL.

J is TRBJ2-7 and V is TRBV6-6, with 8 nucleotides matching TRBD1. The V gene's germline CDR1 is MNHNY and CDR2 SVGAGI (reference sequence). The CDR3 is 12 residues long. Trimming at V came to 8 bases and at J to 5 bases, leaving 5 bases not matched to a gene. The CDR3 sequence: CASSGGRNEQYF. CDR3 sequence (DNA): TGTGCCAGCTCAGGGGGCCGAAACGAGCAGTACTTC.

Only a few counts were recorded for this clone. The chain uses TRBV7-9 and TRBJ2-1; 7 nucleotides match TRBD1. Germline lookup yields CDR1 SEHNR and CDR2 FQNEAQ (reference sequence). V gave up 4 bases and J gave up 6 bases; unmatched junction bases: 18. The CDR3 consists of 18 residues. The CDR3 nucleotides read TGTGCCAGCAGCTCCACCGGCCAAGACAGGGCCCTCACCAATGAGCAGTTCTTC. Amino acid sequence: CASSSTGQDRALTNEQFF.

This clone was seen only once. V and J are TRBV12-3 or TRBV12-4 and TRBJ1-5; 7 bases align to TRBD1. This CDR3 spans 13 amino acids. The ends lost 6 bases at V and 7 bases at J; junction bases unmatched: 6. CDR3 residues: CASRYRGGQPQHF. DNA for the CDR3: TGTGCCAGCAGATACAGGGGTGGGCAGCCCCAGCATTTT.

This clone was seen more than once but under ten times. J is TRBJ1-1 and V is TRBV5-6; 9 nucleotides agree with TRBD1. V trimming: 4 bases; J trimming: 6 bases; junction bases outside the gene matches: 13. CDR1 SGHDT and CDR2 YYEEEE come from the germline V gene. The CDR3 is 16 residues long. The CDR3 here is CASSLTGQGSWAEAFF. The DNA of the CDR3 is TGTGCCAGCAGCCTCACGGGACAGGGATCCTGGGCTGAAGCTTTCTTT.

This clone was seen only a few times. The rearrangement uses TRBV3-1 (or the pseudogene TRBV3-2) and TRBJ2-1; D is perhaps TRBD1 (5 bases). The ends were cut back, 0 bases at V and 4 bases at J, with 10 bases in the middle. Germline CDR1 reads LGHDT; CDR2 reads YNNKEL (reference sequence). The CDR3 runs 15 residues. In nucleotides, the CDR3 is TGTGCCAGCAGCCAAGATGTCACAGGTTACAATGAGCAGTTCTTC. Its translation is CASSQDVTGYNEQFF.

V usage is TRBV4-2 and J usage is TRBJ2-1; a weak D match, TRBD2 (7 bases). The CDR3 has 16 residues. Germline CDR1 LGHNA, CDR2 YNFKEQ. V lost 0 bases and J lost 7, with 16 bases in between. The CDR3 nucleotides are TGTGCCAGCAGCCAAGAGGGCGGGGGCTACACTAATGAGCAGTTCTTC. It encodes CASSQEGGGYTNEQFF.

The gene calls are TRBV5-1 and TRBJ2-1, with a weak D call TRBD2 (5 bases). Germline loops: CDR1 SGHRS, CDR2 YFSETQ. Trimming removed 2 bases from V and 3 bases from J, with 12 bases in between. The CDR3 length is 15 residues. The CDR3 sequence: CASSLEGPDYNEQFF. For the CDR3, the DNA is TGCGCCAGCAGCTTAGAGGGCCCCGACTACAATGAGCAGTTCTTC.

The chain couples TRBV6-6 to TRBJ1-2; TRBD1 matches 9 bases. There are 14 residues in the CDR3. From germline, CDR1 is MNHNY and CDR2 SVGAGI (reference sequence). The J segment lost 8 bases and the V segment lost 6 bases, leaving 10 bases of the junction unmatched. The CDR3 DNA sequence: TGTGCCAGCAGCCACGCACAGGGGGCGCGGGGCTACACCTTC. Amino acids: CASSHAQGARGYTF.

The gene calls are TRBV19 and TRBJ2-7; the D gene is possibly TRBD1 (6 bases). This CDR3 has 14 amino acids. V was cut by 5 bases and J by 1 base, with 12 bases left in between. The germline gives CDR1 LNHDA, CDR2 SQIVND (reference sequence). The CDR3 sequence is CASSPGQSSYEQYF. The DNA of the CDR3 is TGTGCCAGTAGTCCCGGACAGTCATCCTACGAGCAGTACTTC.

The chain links TRBV9 to TRBJ2-2, with 7 bases lining up with TRBD2. The CDR3 covers 14 residues. With 4 bases clipped from V and 1 base from J, the junction kept 1 base outside the gene matches. In germline, CDR1 is SGDLS, CDR2 YYNGEE. CDR3 sequence reads: CASSTGGNTGELFF. The CDR3 DNA reads TGTGCCAGCAGCACGGGGGGGAACACCGGGGAGCTGTTTTTT.

In its sample, this clone was seen once. The chain joins TRBV6-2 or TRBV6-3 to TRBJ2-1, with 11 positions matching TRBD2. The V gene end was trimmed by 5 bases and the J gene end by 9 bases; junction bases not matched to a gene: 9. The CDR3 is made up of 15 amino acids. CDR1 and CDR2 from the germline V gene are MNHEY and SVGEGT. The CDR3 loop is CASSRPGTSGGEQFF. CDR3 sequence (DNA): TGTGCCAGCAGTAGACCCGGGACTAGCGGAGGTGAGCAGTTCTTC.

CDR3 DNA: TGTGCCAGCAGCTTAGATGGGACAGGGTATTACAATGAGCAGTTCTTC. It translates to CASSLDGTGYYNEQFF. V and J are TRBV7-2 and TRBJ2-1, with 9 bases fitting TRBD1. CDR3 length equals 16 residues. Germline CDR1 SGHTA, CDR2 FQGNSA. The J segment lost 4 bases and the V segment lost 1 base, leaving 5 bases of the junction unmatched. Together with reference TRBV7-2 and TRBJ2-1, the CDR3 gives the full variable domain: GAGVSQSPSNKVTEKGKDVELRCDPISGHTALYWYRQSLGQGLEFLIYFQGNSAPDKSGLPSDRFSAERTGGSVSTLTIQRTQQEDSAVYLCASSLDGTGYYNEQFFGPGTRLTVL.

The rearrangement links TRBV7-9 to TRBJ2-3; possibly TRBD2 for D (6 bases). V was cut by 5 bases and J by 8 bases, with 14 bases left in between. This CDR3 region has 13 residues. Germline values: CDR1 SEHNR, CDR2 FQNEAQ (reference sequence). The CDR3 loop reads CASSKAEAGTQYF. The DNA for the CDR3 is TGTGCCAGCAGCAAAGCAGAAGCGGGTACGCAGTATTTT.